These 6 T cell receptor beta chains share one sample of origin, sequenced in a study of blood T cell repertoires in COVID-19. The repertoire was sequenced with immunoSEQ multiplex PCR; TCRdb's copy has only in-frame clones and lacks some. The data contain more than 95,000 clones, around 76% of them singletons. Sequenced material: peripheral blood. The source of these receptors is a man at least 80 years old with COVID-19, enrolled during active disease.

This clone was seen a single time. The V call is TRBV11-2, the J call TRBJ1-4; D is possibly TRBD1 (5 bases). The CDR3 has 14 amino acids. With 6 bases removed from V and 4 bases from J, the gap between germline ends came to 12 bases. The germline gives CDR1 SGHAT, CDR2 FQNNGV. CDR3 protein: CASSHGHGNEKLFF. The DNA for the CDR3 is TGTGCCAGCAGTCACGGACACGGTAATGAAAAACTGTTTTTT.

The V and J genes are TRBV7-2 and TRBJ1-6, with D unresolved. The CDR3 contains 12 residues. The germline V gene encodes CDR1 SGHTA and CDR2 FQGNSA. V was pared by 1 base and J by 9 bases, with 4 bases between. CDR3 in DNA: TGTGCCAGCAGCTTAGTCGGTTCACCCCTCCACTTT. The encoded protein is CASSLVGSPLHF.

The V call is TRBV4-3, the J call TRBJ2-2; 14 bases map to TRBD2. The CDR3 is 22 residues long. J lost 1 base, V lost 5 bases, and 18 bases had no gene match. CDR1 and CDR2 (germline): LGHNA, YSLEER. CDR3 residues: CASSFLPPTGTSGSGNTGELFF. The CDR3 coding sequence is TGCGCCAGCAGCTTCCTCCCCCCAACCGGGACTAGCGGGAGCGGGAACACCGGGGAGCTGTTTTTT.

V gene TRBV6-5 combines with J gene TRBJ1-5; D unclear. The CDR3 totals 14 residues. Germline V lookup: CDR1 MNHEY, CDR2 SVGAGI. Trimming left V 2 bases short and J 2 bases short, with 7 bases between. Here the CDR3 reads CASSYGQGNQPQHF. CDR3 sequence (DNA): TGTGCCAGCAGTTACGGGCAGGGCAATCAGCCCCAGCATTTT.

This clone was detected only a few times. This chain joins TRBV6-6 and TRBJ2-1; no clear D gene. V was pared by 5 bases and J by 4 bases, with 9 bases between. In germline, CDR1 is MNHNY, CDR2 SVGAGI (reference sequence). CDR3 length equals 13 residues. The CDR3 nucleotides are TGTGCCAGCAGTACCGAGGCATACAATGAGCAGTTCTTC. It specifies CASSTEAYNEQFF.

V is TRBV4-1 and J is TRBJ2-3; possible D gene TRBD2, 5 bases. CDR3 length: 14 amino acids. Trimming took 1 base from V and 0 from J, leaving 5 bases between them. CDR1 MGHRA and CDR2 YSYEKL come from the germline V gene. CDR3 loop: CASSQGTSTDTQYF. CDR3 coding DNA: TGCGCCAGCAGCCAAGGGACTAGCACAGATACGCAGTATTTT.